The 26 T cell receptor beta chains below were found in one sample sequenced in a study of blood T cell repertoires in COVID-19 (dated by TCRdb to about 2020). Library method: the immunoSEQ multiplex PCR assay. The immuneACCESS repertoire file appears here via TCRdb, limited to in-frame rearrangements. These files lack a portion of the clones; in checked studies, under half of the deficit traces to unresolved V genes, and the cause of the others is not known. The table for this sample lists 200,000 to 300,000 clones; 86% of them were counted only once. Approximately 2% of the sample rests with the top ten. The sample comprised peripheral blood. All receptors derive from a man under 40 with active or convalescent COVID-19.

The V and J genes are TRBV30 and TRBJ1-6, with 9 bases that match TRBD1. Germline CDR1 reads GTSNPN; CDR2 reads SVGIG (reference sequence). J was trimmed by 5 bases and V by 8 bases; bases with no gene match: 19. The CDR3 contains 18 residues. CDR3 nucleotides: TGTGCCACGAACCGGGACAGGGTGGCGAACGCACATAATTCACCCCTCCACTTT. It translates to CATNRDRVANAHNSPLHF. The full variable domain, its missing parts supplied by reference TRBV30 and TRBJ1-6, is SQTIHQWPATLVQPVGSPLSLECTVEGTSNPNLYWYRQAAGRGLQLLFYSVGIGQISSEVPQNLSASRPQDRQFILSSKKLLLSDSGFYLCATNRDRVANAHNSPLHFGNGTRLTVT.

This clone was seen a handful of times. The rearrangement uses TRBV6-2 or TRBV6-3 and TRBJ1-5, with a tentative D call TRBD1 (6 bases). CDR3 length equals 16 residues. V shed 0 bases and J shed 1 base, with 10 bases lying between them. From germline, CDR1 is MNHEY and CDR2 SVGEGT. CDR3 DNA: TGTGCCAGCAGTTACTCGGGGGCGCTAAGCAATCAGCCCCAGCATTTT. Translated, it gives CASSYSGALSNQPQHF.

This chain connects TRBV5-1 to TRBJ1-1, with 11 bases matching TRBD1. V lost 3 bases and J lost 4; bases outside the gene matches: 2. This CDR3 region has 14 residues. From germline, CDR1 is SGHRS and CDR2 YFSETQ. The CDR3 reads CASSSGTGGTEAFF. For the CDR3, the DNA is TGCGCCAGCAGCTCCGGGACAGGGGGCACTGAAGCTTTCTTT.

The chain recombines TRBV7-2 with TRBJ2-3; a weak D match, TRBD2 (6 bases). This CDR3 is 15 amino acids long. Germline V lookup: CDR1 SGHTA, CDR2 FQGNSA. The ends were cut back, 0 bases at V and 3 bases at J, with 10 bases in the middle. For the CDR3, the DNA is TGTGCCAGCAGCTTAGCCGTCCGGGAGACAGATACGCAGTATTTT. Translation: CASSLAVRETDTQYF.

The V and J genes are TRBV6-5 and TRBJ2-1; no clear D gene. Germline CDR1 and CDR2: MNHEY and SVGAGI. There are 12 residues in the CDR3. The germline V and J ends were trimmed by 0 bases and 10 bases, with 7 bases remaining between them. The CDR3 DNA is TGTGCCAGCAGTTACTCTTGGAGCGAGCAGTTCTTC. It translates to CASSYSWSEQFF.

The rearrangement joins TRBV2 to TRBJ2-1; D is ambiguous. The CDR3 loop spans 11 amino acids. V lost 9 bases, J lost 4 bases, and 7 bases lay in between. Germline lookup yields CDR1 SNHLY and CDR2 FYNNEI. In nucleotides, the CDR3 is TGTGCCAGGCGCCCGTACAATGAGCAGTTCTTC. This sequence encodes CARRPYNEQFF. Full variable domain (outside the CDR3, taken from reference TRBV2 and TRBJ2-1): EPEVTQTPSHQVTQMGQEVILRCVPISNHLYFYWYRQILGQKVEFLVSFYNNEISEKSEIFDDQFSVERPDGSNFTLKIRSTKLEDSAMYFCARRPYNEQFFGPGTRLTVL.

The chain links TRBV18 to TRBJ1-6; 9 bases are shared with TRBD1. There are 19 residues in the CDR3. Per germline, CDR1 KGHSH and CDR2 LQKENI. Trimming took 1 base from V and 5 from J; bases not matched to a gene: 12. CDR3 sequence: CASSPRNRRTGDNNSPLHF. The CDR3, as DNA: TGTGCCAGCTCACCACGAAACCGCCGGACAGGGGATAATAATTCACCCCTCCACTTT. Looking up the rest from reference TRBV18 and TRBJ1-6 gives the full variable domain: NAGVMQNPRHLVRRRGQEARLRCSPMKGHSHVYWYRQLPEEGLKFMVYLQKENIIDESGMPKERFSAEFPKEGPSILRIQQVVRGDSAAYFCASSPRNRRTGDNNSPLHFGNGTRLTVT.

This clone was observed once. The chain carries TRBV4-3 and TRBJ1-2, with TRBD1 matching over 8 bases. With V trimmed by 2 bases and J by 4 bases, 0 bases remained unmatched. The V gene's germline CDR1 is LGHNA and CDR2 YSLEER. The CDR3 has 13 residues. The CDR3 DNA sequence: TGCGCCAGCAGCCAAACAGGGGGCTATGGCTACACCTTC. Protein product: CASSQTGGYGYTF.

For this clone: At one end the junction does not follow the germline gene, possibly because of a read error. The chain links TRBV4-2 to TRBJ2-3, with TRBD2 as a possible D gene (6 bases). Germline loops: CDR1 LGHNA, CDR2 YNFKEQ. The CDR3 sequence is 13 residues long. DNA for the CDR3: TGTGCCAGCAGCCAAGAGGACTACAACCTTCCCGGTTTT. Encoded protein: CASSQEDYNLPGF.

This clone has just a few counts. V is TRBV18 and J is TRBJ1-6; no firm D call. CDR3 length: 14 amino acids. V lost 4 bases to trimming and J lost 4 bases, with 8 bases between them. CDR1 is KGHSH, CDR2 LQKENI, per germline. The CDR3 is CASSLRDYNSPLHF. The DNA for the CDR3 is TGTGCCAGCTCACTCCGGGATTATAATTCACCCCTCCACTTT.

This clone appeared once. The genes are TRBV15 and TRBJ1-1, with D maybe TRBD1 (6 bases). Trimming cost V 2 bases and J 1 base, with 8 bases left between them. The CDR3 sequence is 14 residues long. The germline V gene encodes CDR1 LNHNV and CDR2 YYDKDF (reference sequence). Here the CDR3 DNA reads TGTGCCACCAGCAGAAAGACAGGGAACACTGAAGCTTTCTTT. It is translated as CATSRKTGNTEAFF.

This rearrangement joins TRBV6-5 to TRBJ2-7, with a possible D match to TRBD1 (6 bases). Trimming shortened V by 6 bases and J by 4 bases, and 19 bases separated the two germline ends. CDR1 is MNHEY and CDR2 is SVGAGI in the germline V gene. The CDR3 sequence is 15 residues long. CDR3 region: CASSLMREQGYEQYF. Written as DNA, the CDR3 is TGTGCCAGCAGCCTTATGAGAGAACAGGGATACGAGCAGTACTTC.

The gene calls are TRBV29-1 and TRBJ1-3; D ambiguous. This CDR3 spans 12 amino acids. V gave up 4 bases and J gave up 2 bases, with 6 bases separating them. Germline CDR1 and CDR2: SQVTM and ANQGSEA. The CDR3 DNA reads as TGCAGCGTTGCAGGAACTGGAAACACCATATATTTT. Translated, it gives CSVAGTGNTIYF.

V gene TRBV3-1 (or the pseudogene TRBV3-2) combines with J gene TRBJ2-1, with D perhaps matching TRBD2 (6 bases). The V and J ends lost 3 bases and 3 bases respectively, with 18 bases between them. This CDR3 has 17 residues. Germline CDR1 is LGHDT and CDR2 is YNNKEL (reference sequence). The CDR3 loop reads CASSQVRRGIDYNEQFF. The CDR3 region has the DNA TGTGCCAGCAGCCAGGTTAGGAGGGGCATCGACTACAATGAGCAGTTCTTC.

This chain connects TRBV7-2 to TRBJ1-1; 8 nucleotides align to TRBD1. Per the germline V gene, CDR1 is SGHTA and CDR2 is FQGNSA. This CDR3 has 14 residues. V shed 5 bases and J 5 bases; nucleotides not matched to a gene: 7. In nucleotides, the CDR3 is TGTGCCAGCAGCCCTCGGACAGGGCGGACTGAAGCTTTCTTT. Protein product: CASSPRTGRTEAFF.

This clone appeared a few times. This chain joins TRBV6-5 and TRBJ1-6; D unclear. Germline V gene data show CDR1 as MNHEY and CDR2 as SVGAGI. The V end lost 7 bases, the J end lost 0 bases, and 10 bases lay between the germline ends. The CDR3 has 15 residues. Written as DNA, the CDR3 is TGTGCCAGCAAGAGAGCGAGCTCCTATAATTCACCCCTCCACTTT. Translation gives CASKRASSYNSPLHF.

The rearrangement links TRBV4-1 to TRBJ2-7, with D possibly being TRBD1 (5 bases). CDR3 length: 15 residues. Germline CDR1 reads MGHRA; CDR2 reads YSYEKL. V lost 0 bases to trimming and J lost 4 bases, with 13 bases between them. The CDR3 reads CASSQDGQGLYEQYF. The CDR3 nucleotides read TGCGCCAGCAGCCAAGATGGGCAGGGCCTTTACGAGCAGTACTTC.

The V and J genes are TRBV11-2 and TRBJ2-5, with D possibly matching TRBD1 (5 bases). V lost 2 bases, J lost 5 bases, and 12 bases lay in between. The CDR3 length is 14 residues. Germline V gives CDR1 SGHAT, CDR2 FQNNGV. CDR3 residues: CASSLQGMVETQYF. CDR3 DNA sequence: TGTGCCAGCAGCTTACAGGGAATGGTGGAGACCCAGTACTTC.

V is TRBV7-8 and J is TRBJ1-5, with TRBD1 matching 9 bases. Germline CDR1 and CDR2: SGHVS and FQNEAQ. The CDR3 runs to 15 residues. V shed 5 bases, J shed 6 bases, and the junction held 8 bases outside the gene matches. CDR3 sequence reads: CASSLRDRDRQPQHF. CDR3 DNA: TGTGCCAGCAGCCTCCGGGACAGGGACCGTCAGCCCCAGCATTTT.

J is TRBJ2-2 and V is TRBV24-1; the D gene is possibly TRBD2 (5 bases). The CDR3 sequence is 15 residues long. Between the trimmed V and J ends, which lost 4 bases and 6 bases, there was a span of 14 bases. The germline CDR1 and CDR2 sequences are KGHDR and SFDVKD. The CDR3 loop is CATSDTGRGSGELFF. Written as DNA, the CDR3 is TGTGCCACCAGTGACACGGGGAGAGGTTCCGGGGAGCTGTTTTTT.

The chain combines TRBV27 with TRBJ1-6; D possibly corresponds to TRBD1 (6 bases). The CDR3 spans 12 residues. The germline V gene has CDR1 MNHEY and CDR2 SMNVEV (reference sequence). The ends were cut back, 2 bases at V and 11 bases at J, with 7 bases in the middle. The CDR3 nucleotides are TGTGCCAGCAGTTTAGGGGGCGCACCCCTCCACTTT. Translated, it gives CASSLGGAPLHF.

The chain uses TRBV12-3 or TRBV12-4 and TRBJ1-1, with D maybe TRBD1 (5 bases). The CDR3 contains 13 residues. V lost 7 bases, J lost 1 base, and 10 bases lay in between. This CDR3 is CASNPGWNTEAFF. In DNA form, the CDR3 reads TGTGCCAGCAACCCAGGGTGGAACACTGAAGCTTTCTTT.

This clone was detected only a few times. The chain carries TRBV11-2 and TRBJ2-1, with 9 positions matching TRBD2. Per the germline V gene, CDR1 is SGHAT and CDR2 is FQNNGV. The CDR3 length is 18 residues. Trimming took 0 bases from V and 7 from J; bases not matched to a gene: 13. This CDR3 is CASSLDGPCGGGGNEQFF. Written as DNA, the CDR3 is TGTGCCAGCAGCTTAGACGGCCCCTGCGGCGGGGGGGGGAATGAGCAGTTCTTC.

The V and J genes are TRBV5-4 and TRBJ1-6; no clear D. Germline CDR1 and CDR2: SGHNT and YYREEE (reference sequence). Trimming removed 5 bases from V and 8 bases from J, with 14 bases in between. The CDR3 loop spans 14 amino acids. CDR3 residues: CASRTPDSDSPLHF. The CDR3 DNA follows: TGTGCCAGCAGAACCCCAGATTCTGATTCACCCCTCCACTTT.

This chain connects TRBV7-8 to TRBJ1-1; D is unresolved. V dropped 1 base and J dropped 0 bases, with 12 bases sitting between them. Looked up from germline, CDR1 is SGHVS and CDR2 is FQNEAQ. The CDR3 runs to 16 residues. CDR3 residues: CASSLEVPDLNTEAFF. The CDR3, as DNA: TGTGCCAGCAGCTTAGAGGTCCCAGACTTGAACACTGAAGCTTTCTTT.

V is TRBV11-3 and J is TRBJ2-3; D is uncertain. CDR1 is SGHNT and CDR2 is YENEEA in the germline V gene. The V end was cut by 5 bases, the J end by 8 bases, with 14 bases between. The CDR3 covers 13 residues. The CDR3 here is CASSQISSGTQYF. DNA for the CDR3: TGTGCCAGCAGCCAAATTTCATCCGGTACGCAGTATTTT.